The source of this TCR beta chain is a study of cytomegalovirus exposure and HLA in healthy donors. Study in general: The 110 or so validation repertoires, a later analysis reported, used the same platform as the approximately 650 first-cohort repertoires.

V dropped 3 bases and J dropped 0 bases, with 13 bases sitting between them. CDR1 and CDR2 (germline): SGHKS, YYEKEE (reference sequence). The CDR3 loop spans 16 amino acids. With regard to this clone: What it binds is not known.

The method was immunoSEQ multiplex PCR; TCRdb's version includes in-frame clones alone and lacks a portion of them. The top ten hold 0.89% of the sample, which has approximately 160,000 clones, 95% to 96% seen once. Overall study findings and caveats: A few chains linked to CMV were shown in vitro to be specific for CMV antigens.

The chain is built from TRBV5-5 and TRBJ1-5, with D tentatively TRBD1 (5 bases). The receptor's source is a woman under 30 in good health and CMV-seronegative. The sample comprised PBMCs. CDR3 DNA: TGTGCCAGCAGCTCTGCGGGGGGGTATAGCAATCAGCCCCAGCATTTT. Encoded protein: CASSSAGGYSNQPQHF.